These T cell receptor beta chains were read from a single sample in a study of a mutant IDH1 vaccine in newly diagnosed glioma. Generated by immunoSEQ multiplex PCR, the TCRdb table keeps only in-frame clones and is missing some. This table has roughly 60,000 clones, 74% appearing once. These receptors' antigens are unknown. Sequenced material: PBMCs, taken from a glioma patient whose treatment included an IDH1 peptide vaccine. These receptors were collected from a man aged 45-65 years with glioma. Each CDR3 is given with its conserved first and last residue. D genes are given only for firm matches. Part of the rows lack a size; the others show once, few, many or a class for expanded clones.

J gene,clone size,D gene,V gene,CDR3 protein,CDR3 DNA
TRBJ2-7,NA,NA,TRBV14,CASSHDRVAASYEQYF,TGTGCCAGCAGCCACGATCGGGTAGCGGCCTCCTACGAGCAGTACTTC
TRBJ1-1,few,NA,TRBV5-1,CASSTGGNTEAFF,TGCGCCAGCAGTACGGGGGGGAACACTGAAGCTTTCTTT
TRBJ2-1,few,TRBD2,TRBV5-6,CASSAIAGAYNEQFF,TGTGCCAGCAGCGCTATAGCGGGGGCATACAATGAGCAGTTCTTC
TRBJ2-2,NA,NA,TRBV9,CASSVTGTTNTGELFF,TGTGCCAGCAGCGTCACCGGGACGACGAACACCGGGGAGCTGTTTTTT
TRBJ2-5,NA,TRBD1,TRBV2,CASRDREETQYF,TGTGCCAGTAGAGACAGGGAAGAGACCCAGTACTTC
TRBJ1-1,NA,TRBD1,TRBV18,CASSQGQTVEAFF,TGTGCCAGCTCACAGGGACAGACCGTTGAAGCTTTCTTT
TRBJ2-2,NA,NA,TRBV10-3,CAISSSGEAGELFF,TGTGCCATCAGCTCCTCCGGGGAGGCCGGGGAGCTGTTTTTT
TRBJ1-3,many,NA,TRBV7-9,CASSDRGGAGHLSGNTIYF,TGTGCCAGCAGCGATCGTGGTGGGGCAGGGCACCTCTCTGGAAACACCATATATTTT
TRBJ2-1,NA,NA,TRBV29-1,CSVEGAGRSSYNEQFF,TGCAGCGTCGAGGGAGCGGGCCGGAGCTCCTACAATGAGCAGTTCTTC
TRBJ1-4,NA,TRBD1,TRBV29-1,CSGGTGTGAEKLFF,TGCAGCGGGGGGACCGGGACAGGGGCTGAAAAACTGTTTTTT
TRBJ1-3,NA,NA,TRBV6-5,CASSYGGVGNTIYF,TGTGCCAGCAGTTACGGCGGGGTAGGAAACACCATATATTTT
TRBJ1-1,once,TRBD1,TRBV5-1,CASSVRGFPEAFF,TGCGCCAGCAGCGTCAGGGGGTTTCCTGAAGCTTTCTTT
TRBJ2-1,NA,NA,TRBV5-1,CASSLEPGSDEQFF,TGCGCCAGCAGCTTGGAACCAGGGAGTGATGAGCAGTTCTTC
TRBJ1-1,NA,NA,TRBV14,CASSQGGGLNTEAFF,TGTGCCAGCAGCCAAGGGGGGGGCCTGAACACTGAAGCTTTCTTT
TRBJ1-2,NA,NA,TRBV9,CASSLGPRMGGYTF,TGTGCCAGCAGCCTTGGACCGAGGATGGGGGGCTACACCTTC
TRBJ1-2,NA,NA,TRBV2,CASSEQGTNYGYTF,TGTGCCAGCAGTGAACAAGGAACTAACTATGGCTACACCTTC
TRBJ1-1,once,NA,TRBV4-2,CASSLRGPNTEAFF,TGTGCCAGCAGCTTGCGCGGACCGAACACTGAAGCTTTCTTT
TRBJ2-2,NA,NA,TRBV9,CASSVVPENTGELFF,TGTGCCAGCAGCGTAGTACCGGAGAACACCGGGGAGCTGTTTTTT
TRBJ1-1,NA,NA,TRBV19,CASSTGTGTEAFF,TGTGCCAGTAGTACTGGTACGGGCACTGAAGCTTTCTTT
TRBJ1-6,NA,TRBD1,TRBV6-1,CASSEDQGVNSPLHF,TGTGCCAGCAGTGAAGACCAGGGGGTTAATTCACCCCTCCACTTT
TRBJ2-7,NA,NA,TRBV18,CASSPRIGDEQYF,TGTGCCAGCTCCCCAAGGATAGGCGACGAGCAGTACTTC
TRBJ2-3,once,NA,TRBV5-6,CASSLTRRGGEDTQYF,TGTGCCAGCAGCTTAACCCGACGGGGAGGCGAGGATACGCAGTATTTT
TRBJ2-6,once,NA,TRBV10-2,CASVPGGRKGSGANVLTF,TGCGCCAGCGTCCCCGGGGGGCGCAAGGGCTCTGGGGCCAACGTCCTGACTTTC
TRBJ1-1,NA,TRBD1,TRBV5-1,CASSGGQTNTEAFF,TGCGCCAGCAGCGGGGGACAGACGAACACTGAAGCTTTCTTT
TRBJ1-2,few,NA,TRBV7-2,CASSPPGEASSGYTF,TGTGCCAGCAGCCCTCCTGGGGAGGCATCGTCTGGCTACACCTTC
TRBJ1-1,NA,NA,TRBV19,CASSMGPSPLMNTEAFF,TGTGCCAGTAGTATGGGGCCTAGCCCACTCATGAACACTGAAGCTTTCTTT
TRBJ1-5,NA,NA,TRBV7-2,CASSLAGAAQPQHF,TGTGCCAGCAGCTTAGCGGGTGCAGCTCAGCCCCAGCATTTT
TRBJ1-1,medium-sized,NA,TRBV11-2,CASSLSGHPNTEAFF,TGTGCCAGCAGCCTTTCGGGACACCCTAACACTGAAGCTTTCTTT
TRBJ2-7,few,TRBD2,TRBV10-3,CAISAGDFYEQYF,TGTGCCATCAGCGCGGGAGATTTCTACGAGCAGTACTTC
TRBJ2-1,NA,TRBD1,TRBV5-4,CASSLDRGSYNEQFF,TGTGCCAGCAGCTTGGACAGGGGGTCCTACAATGAGCAGTTCTTC
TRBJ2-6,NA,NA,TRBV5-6,CASSRWGSGANVLTF,TGTGCCAGCAGCCGCTGGGGCTCTGGGGCCAACGTCCTGACTTTC
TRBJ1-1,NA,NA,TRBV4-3,CASSHHNQHNTEAFF,TGCGCCAGCAGCCATCATAACCAGCATAACACTGAAGCTTTCTTT
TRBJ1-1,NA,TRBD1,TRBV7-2,CASSLGWQGDAFF,TGTGCCAGCAGCTTAGGTTGGCAGGGGGACGCTTTCTTT
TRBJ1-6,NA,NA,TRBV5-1,CASSRTDSSPLHF,TGCGCCAGCAGCCGAACCGACAGTTCACCCCTCCACTTT
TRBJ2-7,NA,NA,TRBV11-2,CASSSYVGGEQYF,TGTGCCAGCAGCTCATACGTAGGGGGCGAGCAGTACTTC
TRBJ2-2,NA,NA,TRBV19,CASSRLALPPLAGELFF,TGTGCCAGTAGTAGGCTAGCGCTACCCCCATTAGCCGGGGAGCTGTTTTTT
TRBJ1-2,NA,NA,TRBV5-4,CASSLEGGLNYGYTF,TGTGCCAGCAGCTTGGAGGGGGGGCTTAACTATGGCTACACCTTC
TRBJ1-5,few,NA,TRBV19,CASSTQEGQPQHF,TGTGCCAGTAGTACTCAAGAGGGACAGCCCCAGCATTTT
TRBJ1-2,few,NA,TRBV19,CASTNRDLYGYTF,TGTGCCAGCACGAACCGAGATCTCTATGGCTACACCTTC
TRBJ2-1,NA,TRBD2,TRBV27,CASSLSRRGFYNEQFF,TGTGCCAGCAGTTTATCTAGGCGGGGGTTTTACAATGAGCAGTTCTTC
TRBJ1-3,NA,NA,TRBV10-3,CAISFKGRSSGNTIYF,TGTGCCATCAGCTTCAAAGGGCGGAGCTCTGGAAACACCATATATTTT
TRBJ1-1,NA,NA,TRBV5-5,CASSFRQREAFF,TGTGCCAGCAGCTTTCGACAGCGGGAAGCTTTCTTT
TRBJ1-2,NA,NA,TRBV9,CASSFDGRLLPESGYTF,TGTGCCAGCAGCTTTGACGGCAGGCTCTTACCGGAGAGTGGCTACACCTTC
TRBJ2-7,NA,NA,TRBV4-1,CASSQGGQRSSYEQYF,TGCGCCAGCAGCCAGGGTGGCCAGCGAAGCTCCTACGAGCAGTACTTC
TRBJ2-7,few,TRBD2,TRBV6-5,CASRRGGEQYF,TGTGCCAGCAGGCGGGGGGGCGAGCAGTACTTC
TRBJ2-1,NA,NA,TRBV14,CASSHNTSHYNEQFF,TGTGCCAGCAGCCACAACACATCTCACTACAATGAGCAGTTCTTC
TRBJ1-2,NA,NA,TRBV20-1,CSGTDNYGYTF,TGCAGTGGGACAGACAACTATGGCTACACCTTC
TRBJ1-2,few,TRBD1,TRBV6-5,CASSYSTGTYGYTF,TGTGCCAGCAGTTACTCGACAGGGACCTATGGCTACACCTTC
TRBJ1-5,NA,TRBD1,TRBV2,CASRGPGGWDPQHF,TGTGCCAGCCGGGGGCCAGGGGGGTGGGACCCCCAGCATTTT
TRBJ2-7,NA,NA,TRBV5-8,CASSLASMDEQYF,TGTGCCAGCAGCTTGGCCTCAATGGACGAGCAGTACTTC
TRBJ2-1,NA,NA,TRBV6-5,CASSSVGLLNEQFF,TGTGCCAGCAGTTCGGTGGGGCTTTTAAATGAGCAGTTCTTC
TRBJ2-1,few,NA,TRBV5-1,CASSPRAGPYNEQFF,TGCGCCAGCAGCCCGCGGGCTGGCCCCTACAATGAGCAGTTCTTC
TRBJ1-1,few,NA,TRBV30,CARGGGTEAFF,TGTGCCAGGGGGGGAGGCACTGAAGCTTTCTTT
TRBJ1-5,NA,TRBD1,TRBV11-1,CASSLTGDQPQHF,TGTGCCAGCAGCTTAACAGGGGACCAGCCCCAGCATTTT
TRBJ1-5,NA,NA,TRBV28,CASSPGSLSALPQHF,TGTGCCAGCAGTCCCGGGTCCTTATCAGCCCTTCCCCAGCATTTT
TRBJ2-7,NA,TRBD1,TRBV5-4,CASSPTGAYEQYF,TGTGCCAGCAGTCCGACAGGGGCCTACGAGCAGTACTTC
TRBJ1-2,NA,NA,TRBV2,CASSDNKNYGYTF,TGTGCCAGCAGTGATAACAAAAACTATGGCTACACCTTC